This record concerns one T cell receptor (beta chain) sequence. These data originate in a study of PD-L1 blockade in urothelial cancer. Study overall: Patients' atezolizumab regimen, 1,200 mg intravenously every 3 weeks, began in the mid-2010s. T cell content in blood samples showed a median of around 150,000. Analyses used blood from 3 weeks (second dose) and 6 weeks after treatment start.

Sequencing used immunoSEQ multiplex PCR; TCRdb keeps in-frame clones, though not all of them. The repertoire holds tens of thousands of clones, with approximately 86% as singletons. In germline, CDR1 is WSHSY, CDR2 SAAADI. The ends lost 8 bases at V and 5 bases at J; junction bases unmatched: 3. The CDR3 loop spans 14 amino acids. Locally advanced or metastatic urothelial carcinoma affected the patients. This TCR was sampled from a woman in her 70s with urothelial cancer. This chain connects TRBV10-2 to TRBJ2-1, with TRBD2 identical over 13 bases. Source: PBMCs, taken around atezolizumab (anti-PD-L1) treatment. For the CDR3, the DNA is TGCGCCAGCCGACTAGCGGGAGGTCACAATGAGCAGTTCTTC. This encodes CASRLAGGHNEQFF.